Each of the 8 T cell receptor beta chains below was sequenced from the same sample in a study of cytomegalovirus exposure and HLA in healthy donors. PCR primers comprised 60 Vbeta and 13 Jbeta primers. This table comes from immunoSEQ multiplex PCR, and its TCRdb copy is limited to in-frame clones, with some not included. This sample yields some 110,000 clones, of which approximately 80% are seen a single time; roughly 3.5% belongs to the top ten. Sequencing was performed on PBMCs. These receptors were obtained from a man between 35 and 55 years old in good health and CMV-seronegative.

V and J are TRBV5-1 and TRBJ2-7; tentative D call: TRBD1 (6 bases). The V gene's germline CDR1 is SGHRS and CDR2 YFSETQ. Trimming stripped 2 bases from V and 2 bases from J, with 14 bases between. The length of the CDR3 is 15 residues. The CDR3 nucleotides read TGCGCCAGCAGCTTCTCACCAGGGGCTACCTACGAGCAGTACTTC. It translates to CASSFSPGATYEQYF. The full variable domain, completed using reference TRBV5-1 and TRBJ2-7, is KAGVTQTPRYLIKTRGQQVTLSCSPISGHRSVSWYQQTPGQGLQFLFEYFSETQRNKGNFPGRFSGRQFSNSRSEMNVSTLELGDSALYLCASSFSPGATYEQYFGPGTRLTVT.

The rearrangement links TRBV7-2 to TRBJ1-3; D remains ambiguous. The CDR3 has 13 amino acids. V lost 5 bases, J lost 9 bases, and 14 bases lay in between. Looked up from germline, CDR1 is SGHTA and CDR2 is FQGNSA. CDR3 protein: CASSPSVVGTIYF. The CDR3 region has the DNA TGTGCCAGCAGCCCCTCGGTGGTCGGCACCATATATTTT.

The V gene is TRBV12-2, the J gene TRBJ2-7; the tabulated D call, TRBD1, remains unverified against the DNA. TRBV12-2 is reported as a pseudogene. CDR3 length: 15 residues. CDR3 in DNA: TGTGCAAGTCGCTTCGCCGGGACACATTCCTACGAGCAGTACTTC. Translating it yields CASRFAGTHSYEQYF.

J is TRBJ2-3 and V is TRBV4-3; no clear D gene. The CDR3 covers 14 residues. The germline gives CDR1 LGHNA, CDR2 YSLEER. Deletions cut 1 base from V and 3 bases from J, with 8 bases between. For the CDR3, the DNA is TGCGCCAGCAGCCAAGTGTTACGGACAGATACGCAGTATTTT. Its protein is CASSQVLRTDTQYF.

The chain combines TRBV7-2 with TRBJ2-7; no clear D gene. The CDR3 has 14 amino acids. V shed 0 bases and J shed 4 bases, with 10 bases lying between them. From germline, CDR1 is SGHTA and CDR2 FQGNSA. CDR3 nucleotides: TGTGCCAGCAGCTTAGCGCTGAGGAATTACGAGCAGTACTTC. Protein product: CASSLALRNYEQYF.

This clone was counted a few times. The V gene is TRBV7-2, the J gene TRBJ1-5; perhaps TRBD1 as D (5 bases). The germline gives CDR1 SGHTA, CDR2 FQGNSA. The CDR3 length is 15 residues. Between the trimmed V and J ends, which lost 1 base and 9 bases, there was a span of 16 bases. The CDR3 region is CASSLVSQGQGPQHF. CDR3 DNA: TGTGCCAGCAGCTTAGTGTCTCAGGGCCAGGGGCCCCAGCATTTT.

This clone has a handful of counts. V is TRBV27 and J is TRBJ2-2; 11 bases fit TRBD2. Germline CDR1 is MNHEY and CDR2 is SMNVEV (reference sequence). V shed 3 bases, J shed 8 bases, and the junction held 8 bases outside the gene matches. The CDR3 has 16 residues. The CDR3 DNA reads TGTGCCAGCAGTTTCCTACTAGCGGGGGTAGGGGGGGAGCTGTTTTTT. This gives the protein CASSFLLAGVGGELFF.

The chain carries TRBV19 and TRBJ2-4, with D possibly TRBD1 on 5 matching bases. V lost 10 bases to trimming and J lost 7 bases, with 14 bases between them. Germline V gene sequence: CDR1 LNHDA, CDR2 SQIVND (reference sequence). This CDR3 is 12 amino acids long. In DNA form, the CDR3 reads TGTGCCACCCAGGGTAGGTCGAACATTCAGTACTTC. This encodes CATQGRSNIQYF.